This record concerns one TCR beta chain sequence. A sample-barcoded 5' primer and a J-beta primer mix were used in a second PCR of about 6 to 11 cycles. Sequencing recovered at least 2.5 million CDR3-containing paired-end reads from each sample. TCRdb analysed the 5' RACE reads with MiXCR anew, one entry per CDR3 protein. Of 1.5 million to 1.9 million distinct CDR3 sequences in the sample, roughly two fifths are singletons; the top ten hold about 4.1%. This entry comes from a study of blood T cells in healthy people across ages. Trimming left V 1 base short and J 3 bases short, with 11 bases between. This CDR3 comprises 15 residues. CDR1 is SGDLS, CDR2 YYNGEE, per germline.

Sample: blood. The TCR originated in a woman between 18 and 29 years old in good health. The chain is built from TRBV9 and TRBJ2-1; D not certain. As DNA, the CDR3 is TGTGCCAGCAGCGTAAGCTCTCTGAGCTACAATGAGCAGTTCTTC. This translates into CASSVSSLSYNEQFF.